This TCR beta chain was recorded in a study of follicular helper T cells after annual influenza vaccination. Whole-study findings and limits: Day 7 ICOS+CD38+ clones were most often found later in ICOS-CD38- cTfh cells. Rare clonotypes were missed; only about 10-23% of cells gave TCRB. ICOS+CD38+ cTfh clonality change tracked circulating plasmablast frequency change. Recurrent ICOS+CD38+ cTfh clonotypes included tetramer and AIM influenza-specific ones.

V lost 4 bases to trimming and J lost 3 bases; unmatched junction nucleotides: 10. Germline CDR1 reads SGDLS; CDR2 reads YYNGEE. The CDR3 is 15 residues long. Points on this clone: The antigen is unknown.

As to time point: 2015-2016 season, pre-vaccination. The data were produced by immunoSEQ multiplex PCR, yet TCRdb's version contains in-frame clones alone and is incomplete. The sample lists roughly 5,900 clones; 82% were seen once. The receptor was derived from an adult who received the influenza vaccine. The rearrangement joins TRBV9 to TRBJ2-7, with 7 nucleotides matching TRBD2. Source: CXCR5- memory CD4+ T cells sorted from blood, taken on the day of influenza vaccination. CDR3 DNA: TGTGCCAGCAGCCCCACGGCGGGAGTCCACTACGAGCAGTACTTC. Residues: CASSPTAGVHYEQYF. Full variable domain (rest looked up from reference TRBV9 and TRBJ2-7): DSGVTQTPKHLITATGQRVTLRCSPRSGDLSVYWYQQSLDQGLQFLIQYYNGEERAKGNILERFSAQQFPDLHSELNLSSLELGDSALYFCASSPTAGVHYEQYFGPGTRLTVT.